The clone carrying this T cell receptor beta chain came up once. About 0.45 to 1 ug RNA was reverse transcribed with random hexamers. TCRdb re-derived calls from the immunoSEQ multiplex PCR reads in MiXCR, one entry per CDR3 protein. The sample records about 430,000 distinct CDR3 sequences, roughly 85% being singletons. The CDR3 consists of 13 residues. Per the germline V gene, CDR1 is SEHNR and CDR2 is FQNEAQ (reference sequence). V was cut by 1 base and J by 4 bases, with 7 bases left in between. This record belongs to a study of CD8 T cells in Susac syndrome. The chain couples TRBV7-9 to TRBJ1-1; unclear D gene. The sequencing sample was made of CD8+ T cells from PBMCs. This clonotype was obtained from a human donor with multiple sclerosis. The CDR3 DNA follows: TGTGCCAGCAGCTTAGTAACCGCCACTGAAGCTTTCTTT. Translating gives CASSLVTATEAFF.